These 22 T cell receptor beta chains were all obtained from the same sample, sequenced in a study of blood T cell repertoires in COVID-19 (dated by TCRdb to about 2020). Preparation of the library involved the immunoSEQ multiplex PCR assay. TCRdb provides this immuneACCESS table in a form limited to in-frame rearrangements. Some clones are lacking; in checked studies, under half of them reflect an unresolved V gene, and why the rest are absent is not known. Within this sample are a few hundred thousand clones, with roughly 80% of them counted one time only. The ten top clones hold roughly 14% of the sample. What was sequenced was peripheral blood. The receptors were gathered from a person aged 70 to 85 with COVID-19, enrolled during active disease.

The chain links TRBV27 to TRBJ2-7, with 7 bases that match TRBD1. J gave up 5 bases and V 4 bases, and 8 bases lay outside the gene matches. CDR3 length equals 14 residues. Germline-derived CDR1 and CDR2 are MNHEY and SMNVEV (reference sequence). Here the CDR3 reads CASSSLDRFNEQYF. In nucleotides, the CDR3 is TGTGCCAGCAGTTCCCTGGACAGGTTTAACGAGCAGTACTTC.

For the CDR3, the DNA is TGCGCCAGCAGCCAAGATTGGTTGGGACAGGGGAATGAGCAGTTCTTC. Protein: CASSQDWLGQGNEQFF. This rearrangement joins TRBV4-3 to TRBJ2-1, with TRBD1 identical over 10 bases. The CDR3 extends over 16 amino acids. With 0 bases clipped from V and 7 bases from J, the junction kept 6 bases outside the gene matches. From germline, CDR1 is LGHNA and CDR2 YSLEER.

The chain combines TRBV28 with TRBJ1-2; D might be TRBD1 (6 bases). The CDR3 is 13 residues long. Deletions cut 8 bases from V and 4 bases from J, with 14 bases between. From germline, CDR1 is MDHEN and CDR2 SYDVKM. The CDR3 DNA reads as TGTGCCAGCGGGGCTGGACAGATCTATGGCTACACCTTC. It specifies CASGAGQIYGYTF.

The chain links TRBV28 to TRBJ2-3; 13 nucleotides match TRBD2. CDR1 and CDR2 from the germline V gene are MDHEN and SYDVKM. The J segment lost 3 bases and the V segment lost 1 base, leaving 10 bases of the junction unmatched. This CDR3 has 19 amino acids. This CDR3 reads CASSLYTGLAGEVTDTQYF. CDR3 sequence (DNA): TGTGCCAGCAGTTTATATACCGGACTAGCGGGAGAGGTTACAGATACGCAGTATTTT.

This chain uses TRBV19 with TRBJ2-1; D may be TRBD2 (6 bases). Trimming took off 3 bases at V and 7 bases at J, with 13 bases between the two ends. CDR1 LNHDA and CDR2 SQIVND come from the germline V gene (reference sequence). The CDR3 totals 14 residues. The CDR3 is CASSIPGLKNEQFF. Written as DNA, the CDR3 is TGTGCCAGTAGTATTCCGGGACTTAAAAATGAGCAGTTCTTC.

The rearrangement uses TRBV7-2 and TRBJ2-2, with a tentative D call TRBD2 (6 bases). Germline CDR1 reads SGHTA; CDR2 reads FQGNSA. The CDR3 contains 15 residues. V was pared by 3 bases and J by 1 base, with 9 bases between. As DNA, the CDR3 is TGTGCCAGCAGCTTGAATAGCGGGAACACCGGGGAGCTGTTTTTT. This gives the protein CASSLNSGNTGELFF.

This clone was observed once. The CDR3 sequence: CASNPSVGGTEAFF. CDR3 DNA: TGTGCCAGCAACCCCTCGGTCGGGGGCACTGAAGCTTTCTTT. This chain uses TRBV28 with TRBJ1-1; TRBD1 might be the D (5 bases). Between the trimmed V and J ends, which lost 7 bases and 4 bases, there was a span of 16 bases. Germline V gives CDR1 MDHEN, CDR2 SYDVKM. CDR3 length: 14 amino acids.

This chain's CDR3 is CASSPRRSRNQPQHF. CDR3 coding DNA: TGTGCCAGCAGCCCGCGCCGGTCGCGAAATCAGCCCCAGCATTTT. This rearrangement joins TRBV7-2 to TRBJ1-5, with D unresolved. V lost 5 bases, J lost 4 bases, and 15 bases lay in between. The V gene's germline CDR1 is SGHTA and CDR2 FQGNSA. The CDR3 is 15 amino acids.

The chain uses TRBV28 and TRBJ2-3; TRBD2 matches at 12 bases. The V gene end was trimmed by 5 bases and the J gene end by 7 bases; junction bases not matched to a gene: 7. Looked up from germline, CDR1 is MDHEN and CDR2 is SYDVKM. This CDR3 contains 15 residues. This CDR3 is CASSTTSGGWYTQYF. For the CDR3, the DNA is TGTGCCAGCAGTACTACTAGCGGGGGGTGGTATACGCAGTATTTT.

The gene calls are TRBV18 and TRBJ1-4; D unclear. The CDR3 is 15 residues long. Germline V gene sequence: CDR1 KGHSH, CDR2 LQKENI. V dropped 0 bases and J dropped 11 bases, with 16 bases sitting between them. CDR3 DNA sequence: TGTGCCAGCTCACCACCGGGTGGGAGCGGAAGGAAACTGTTTTTT. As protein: CASSPPGGSGRKLFF.

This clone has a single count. CDR3 sequence reads: CASSPPVGTSSYEQYF. CDR3 nucleotide sequence: TGTGCCAGCTCACCACCGGTAGGGACTAGCTCCTACGAGCAGTACTTC. V gene TRBV18 combines with J gene TRBJ2-7; 8 positions agree with TRBD2. After removal of 0 bases from V and 0 bases from J, the junction contained 4 bases not matched to a gene. The CDR3 contains 16 residues. Germline V gene sequence: CDR1 KGHSH, CDR2 LQKENI. Together with reference TRBV18 and TRBJ2-7, the CDR3 gives the full variable domain: NAGVMQNPRHLVRRRGQEARLRCSPMKGHSHVYWYRQLPEEGLKFMVYLQKENIIDESGMPKERFSAEFPKEGPSILRIQQVVRGDSAAYFCASSPPVGTSSYEQYFGPGTRLTVT.

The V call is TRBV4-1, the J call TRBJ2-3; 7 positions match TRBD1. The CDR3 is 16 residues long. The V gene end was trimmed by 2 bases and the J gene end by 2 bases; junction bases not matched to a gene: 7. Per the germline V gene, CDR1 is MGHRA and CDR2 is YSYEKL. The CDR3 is CASSQFRTGTTDTQYF. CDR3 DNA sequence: TGCGCCAGCAGCCAATTTAGGACAGGAACCACAGATACGCAGTATTTT.

CDR3 sequence reads: CASSQEGGMGNEKLFF. The CDR3 DNA reads TGCGCCAGCAGCCAAGAAGGAGGGATGGGTAATGAAAAACTGTTTTTT. The chain carries TRBV4-3 and TRBJ1-4; unclear D gene. Germline CDR1 and CDR2: LGHNA and YSLEER. The CDR3 sequence is 16 residues long. V was pared by 0 bases and J by 4 bases, with 12 bases between.

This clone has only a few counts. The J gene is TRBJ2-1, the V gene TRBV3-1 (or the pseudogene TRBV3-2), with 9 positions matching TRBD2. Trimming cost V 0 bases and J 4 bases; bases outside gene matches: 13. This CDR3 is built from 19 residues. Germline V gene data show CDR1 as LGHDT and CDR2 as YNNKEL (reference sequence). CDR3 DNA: TGTGCCAGCAGCCAAGATGTCCTCTCTCTGCGGGGGGGTTACAATGAGCAGTTCTTC. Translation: CASSQDVLSLRGGYNEQFF.

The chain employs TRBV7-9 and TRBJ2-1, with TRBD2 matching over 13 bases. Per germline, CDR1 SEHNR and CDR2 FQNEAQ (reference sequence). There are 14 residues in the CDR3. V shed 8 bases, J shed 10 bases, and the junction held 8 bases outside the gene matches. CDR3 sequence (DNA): TGTGCCAGCGCACTAGCGGGAGGGCCGGGAGAGCAGTTCTTC. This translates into CASALAGGPGEQFF.

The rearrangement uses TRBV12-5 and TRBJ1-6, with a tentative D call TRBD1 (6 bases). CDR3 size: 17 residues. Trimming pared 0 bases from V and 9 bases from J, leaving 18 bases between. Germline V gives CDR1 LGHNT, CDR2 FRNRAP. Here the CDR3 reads CASGLVLRQATFSPLHF. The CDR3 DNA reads TGTGCTAGTGGTTTGGTATTAAGACAGGCCACATTTTCACCCCTCCACTTT.

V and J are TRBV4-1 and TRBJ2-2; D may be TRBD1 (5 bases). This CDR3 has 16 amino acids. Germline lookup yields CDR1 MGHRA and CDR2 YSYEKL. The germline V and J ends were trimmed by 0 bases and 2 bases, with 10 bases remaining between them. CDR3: CASSQEGRVNTGELFF. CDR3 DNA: TGCGCCAGCAGCCAAGAGGGCAGGGTAAACACCGGGGAGCTGTTTTTT.

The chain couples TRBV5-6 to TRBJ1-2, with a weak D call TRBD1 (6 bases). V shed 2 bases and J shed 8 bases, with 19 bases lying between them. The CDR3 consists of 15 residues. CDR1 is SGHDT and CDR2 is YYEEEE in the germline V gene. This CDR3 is CASSFERGGARGYTF. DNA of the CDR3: TGTGCCAGCAGCTTTGAACGCGGGGGCGCGAGAGGCTACACCTTC.

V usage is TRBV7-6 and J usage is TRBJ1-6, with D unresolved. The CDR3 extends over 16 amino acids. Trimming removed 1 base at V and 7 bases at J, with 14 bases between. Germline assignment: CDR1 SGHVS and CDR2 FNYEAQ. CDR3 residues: CASSLGSGYSNSPLHF. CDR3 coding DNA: TGTGCCAGCAGCTTAGGTTCAGGCTATTCGAATTCACCCCTCCACTTT.

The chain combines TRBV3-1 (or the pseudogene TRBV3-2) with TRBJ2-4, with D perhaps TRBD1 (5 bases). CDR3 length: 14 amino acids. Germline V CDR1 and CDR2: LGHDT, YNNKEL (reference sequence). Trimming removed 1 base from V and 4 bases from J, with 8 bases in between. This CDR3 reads CASSQAQGKNIQYF. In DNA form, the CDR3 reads TGTGCCAGCAGCCAAGCGCAGGGTAAAAACATTCAGTACTTC.

CDR3: CASSQGASQGQETQYF. The CDR3 DNA follows: TGCGCCAGCAGCCAAGGAGCCTCACAGGGTCAAGAGACCCAGTACTTC. This chain uses TRBV4-3 with TRBJ2-5; D might be TRBD1 (6 bases). CDR3 length: 16 amino acids. Looked up from germline, CDR1 is LGHNA and CDR2 is YSLEER. V gave up 1 base and J gave up 2 bases, with 14 bases separating them.

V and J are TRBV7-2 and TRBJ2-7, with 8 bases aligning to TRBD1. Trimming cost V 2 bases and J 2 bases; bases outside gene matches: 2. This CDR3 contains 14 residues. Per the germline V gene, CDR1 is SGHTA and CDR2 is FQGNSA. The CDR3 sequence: CASSLRTGTYEQYF. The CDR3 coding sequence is TGTGCCAGCAGCTTAAGGACAGGGACCTACGAGCAGTACTTC.